The TCR beta chain under discussion was sequenced for a study of blood T cell repertoires in COVID-19. Study overall: Samples of COVID-19 (acute and convalescent) were obtained from the United States, Italy and Spain. The analysed material was cDNA or gDNA that came from T cells, B-cell-depleted T cells, or PBMCs.

Trimming removed 4 bases from V and 7 bases from J; junction bases left unmatched: 7. The CDR3 has 14 amino acids. Germline-derived CDR1 and CDR2 are MNHEY and SMNVEV (reference sequence). Source study methods: It was from reference gene primer amplification that nucleated cell counts were estimated. Using immunoSEQ multiplex PCR, the repertoire was profiled, and TCRdb retains in-frame clones only, with some absent. D and trimming come from the DNA, and the V and J calls and clone size come from that table. The sample shows over 100,000 clones, 91% of them seen only once. The clonotype originates from a man between 18 and 29 years old with acute or convalescent COVID-19. Sequenced: peripheral blood. V is TRBV27 and J is TRBJ1-5, with 7 positions matching TRBD1. The CDR3 region is CASSSTGSRQPQHF. Written as DNA, the CDR3 is TGTGCCAGCAGTTCGACAGGGTCTAGGCAGCCCCAGCATTTT.